These T cell receptor beta chains were read from a single sample in a study of T cell responses to AZD1222 COVID-19 vaccine. Measured with immunoSEQ multiplex PCR; TCRdb has only the in-frame clones, and not every one. Among tens of thousands of clones listed, roughly 91% were seen once. Sequenced material: peripheral blood, taken on day 0 of AZD1222 vaccination. The receptors here all came from an adult in good health. CDR3s leave out the opening cysteine and the closing phenylalanine or tryptophan.

V: TRBV7-9
J: TRBJ2-5
CDR3: ASSSPGLALETQY

V: TRBV11-1
J: TRBJ2-3
CDR3: ASSFSGGALRDTQY

V: TRBV19
J: TRBJ1-5
CDR3: ASSRDRDSVRPQH

V: TRBV7-3
J: TRBJ2-1
CDR3: ASSPGTGEQF

V: TRBV11-2
J: TRBJ1-2
CDR3: ASANPSGYGYT

V: TRBV11-2
J: TRBJ2-5
CDR3: ASSPQSETQY

V: TRBV19
J: TRBJ1-2
CDR3: ASSKREDYGYT

V: TRBV27
J: TRBJ1-4
CDR3: ASSLTGGATNEKLF

V: TRBV7-6
J: TRBJ2-1
CDR3: ASSNTVGGWNEQF

V: TRBV11-2
J: TRBJ1-2
CDR3: ASSLTGGWGYT

V: TRBV11-2
J: TRBJ1-5
CDR3: ASSLRVDQPQH

V: TRBV19
J: TRBJ1-2
CDR3: ASSIDGRPYGYT

V: TRBV2
J: TRBJ2-7
CDR3: ASSMLSYEQY

V: TRBV9
J: TRBJ2-3
CDR3: ASSVDGTALDTQY

V: TRBV9
J: TRBJ1-1
CDR3: ASSAGGAPSYPEAF

V: TRBV5-5
J: TRBJ1-6
CDR3: ASSLDWSSYNSPLH

V: TRBV7-9
J: TRBJ1-1
CDR3: ASSLVVGHFTEAF

V: TRBV3-1/TRBV3-2
J: TRBJ1-5
CDR3: ASSQRDKDQPQH

V: TRBV2
J: TRBJ1-2
CDR3: ASSEAGLNYGYT

V: TRBV5-1
J: TRBJ1-6
CDR3: ASSLQGGNNSPLH

V: TRBV20-1
J: TRBJ2-1
CDR3: SAMGQGRMF

V: TRBV12-3/TRBV12-4
J: TRBJ2-2
CDR3: ASSRLNTGELF

V: TRBV3-1/TRBV3-2
J: TRBJ2-1
CDR3: ASSRQRGGHGEQF

V: TRBV2
J: TRBJ1-2
CDR3: ASSRGSYDSGYT

V: TRBV9
J: TRBJ2-5
CDR3: ASSVGEGSYQETQY

V: TRBV12-3/TRBV12-4
J: TRBJ1-2
CDR3: ASRPQGLTGYT

V: TRBV19
J: TRBJ1-2
CDR3: ASTNTGTGVSGGYT

V: TRBV6-5
J: TRBJ1-2
CDR3: ASRAGGANYGYT

V: TRBV3-1/TRBV3-2
J: TRBJ1-4
CDR3: ASSQDPTGGFEKLF

V: TRBV27
J: TRBJ2-1
CDR3: ASRRNNRASYNEQF

V: TRBV11-1
J: TRBJ2-7
CDR3: ASSPPGRTGSYEQY

V: TRBV7-8
J: TRBJ1-2
CDR3: ASSPRTDKNGYT

V: TRBV7-3
J: TRBJ2-1
CDR3: ASSWAPWNEQF

V: TRBV30
J: TRBJ2-3
CDR3: AWSVAGDATDTQY

V: TRBV28
J: TRBJ1-5
CDR3: ASSLRGTLSQPQH

V: TRBV19
J: TRBJ1-2
CDR3: ASWSRLVDYGYT

V: TRBV6-2/TRBV6-3
J: TRBJ1-5
CDR3: ASSYSRGQPQH

V: TRBV9
J: TRBJ1-1
CDR3: ASSVVGEEDTEAF

V: TRBV6-5
J: TRBJ1-1
CDR3: ASSYEQGNTEAF

V: TRBV6-4
J: TRBJ2-3
CDR3: ASSAGGSTDTQY

V: TRBV19
J: TRBJ2-7
CDR3: ASSRGEEFGPYEQY

V: TRBV18
J: TRBJ2-7
CDR3: ASSPQYHDPSYEQY

V: TRBV21-1
J: TRBJ1-2
CDR3: ASSKAPREDTYGYT

V: TRBV11-1
J: TRBJ2-7
CDR3: ASSIGSGEQY

V: TRBV2
J: TRBJ2-7
CDR3: ASSPRQGGSYEQY

V: TRBV19
J: TRBJ2-1
CDR3: ASSIAGQGRREQF

V: TRBV7-6
J: TRBJ1-1
CDR3: ASSLGTVPLMNTEAF

V: TRBV27
J: TRBJ1-1
CDR3: ASTPSSLGLGEAF

V: TRBV11-3
J: TRBJ1-1
CDR3: ASSFNRGTEAF